The 29 T cell receptor beta chains presented below share a single source sample, sequenced in a study of shared clonotypes between healthy human individuals (dated by TCRdb to about 2020). Receptor amplification or capture employed the immunoSEQ multiplex PCR assay. The table comes from immuneACCESS by way of TCRdb, which keeps in-frame sequences with V and J called. Part of the clones is missing from these tables; in studies checked, under half for an unresolved V gene and the rest for unknown reasons. This sample gives about 510,000 clones in total; 75% to 80% of them show up just once. The leading ten clones occupy 12% of the sample. The specimen was PBMCs. Receptors originate from a woman aged 40 to 55 in good health. Some clones in this sample may be carry-over from other donors' samples.

The chain is built from TRBV21-1 and TRBJ1-1; the D call in the table, TRBD1, was not verified against the DNA. TRBV21-1 counts as a pseudogene. The CDR3 has 11 residues. The CDR3 DNA reads as TGTGCCACCTCTTCCAGGACTGAAGCTTTCTTT. Translation gives CATSSRTEAFF.

V gene TRBV28 combines with J gene TRBJ2-7, with D unclear. Germline V CDR1 and CDR2: MDHEN, SYDVKM. This CDR3 region has 14 residues. Trimming removed 5 bases at V and 1 base at J, with 12 bases between. This CDR3 is CASSPPSGSYEQYF. The CDR3, as DNA: TGTGCCAGCAGTCCGCCTTCTGGGTCCTACGAGCAGTACTTC.

The chain recombines TRBV25-1 with TRBJ1-1, with 7 nucleotides matching TRBD1. J lost 3 bases, V lost 4 bases, and 2 bases had no gene match. Germline CDR1 reads MGHDK; CDR2 reads SYGVNS. The CDR3 has 13 residues. The CDR3 loop reads CASSATGDTEAFF. The CDR3 region has the DNA TGTGCCAGCAGTGCCACAGGGGACACTGAAGCTTTCTTT. The variable domain in full, with the rest retrieved from reference TRBV25-1 and TRBJ1-1, is EADIYQTPRYLVIGTGKKITLECSQTMGHDKMYWYQQDPGMELHLIHYSYGVNSTEKGDLSSESTVSRIRTEHFPLTLESARPSHTSQYLCASSATGDTEAFFGQGTRLTVV.

This chain uses TRBV5-1 with TRBJ1-2; 8 nucleotides agree with TRBD1. Germline CDR1 SGHRS, CDR2 YFSETQ. The V segment lost 3 bases and the J segment 8 bases; nucleotides outside the gene matches: 3. This CDR3 is built from 12 residues. The CDR3 sequence: CASSSSGGGYTF. CDR3 nucleotide sequence: TGCGCCAGCAGCTCCTCAGGGGGCGGCTACACCTTC.

The chain employs TRBV28 and TRBJ1-1, with D uncertain. This CDR3 is 10 amino acids long. The germline V gene has CDR1 MDHEN and CDR2 SYDVKM. V was pared by 7 bases and J by 3 bases, with 3 bases between. The CDR3 DNA reads as TGTGCCAGCATCGACACTGAAGCTTTCTTT. This codes for CASIDTEAFF.

In its sample, this clone was seen once. V usage is TRBV9 and J usage is TRBJ2-5; D gene uncertain. V gave up 0 bases and J gave up 5 bases, with 8 bases separating them. Germline loops: CDR1 SGDLS, CDR2 YYNGEE. The CDR3 loop spans 13 amino acids. The CDR3 DNA follows: TGTGCCAGCAGCGTAGGAAGTATGGAGACCCAGTACTTC. Protein product: CASSVGSMETQYF.

The chain combines TRBV14 with TRBJ2-7; D is perhaps TRBD1 (7 bases). This CDR3 is 13 amino acids long. Germline assignment: CDR1 SGHDN and CDR2 FVKESK. The V end lost 4 bases, the J end lost 7 bases, and 14 bases lay between the germline ends. CDR3 sequence (DNA): TGTGCCAGCAGCCTACAGGGGCGGGGAGAGCAGTACTTC. This sequence encodes CASSLQGRGEQYF. Complete variable domain (other parts from reference TRBV14 and TRBJ2-7): EAGVTQFPSHSVIEKGQTVTLRCDPISGHDNLYWYRRVMGKEIKFLLHFVKESKQDESGMPNNRFLAERTGGTYSTLKVQPAELEDSGVYFCASSLQGRGEQYFGPGTRLTVT.

The chain uses TRBV7-9 and TRBJ2-1; 8 bases align to TRBD1. The length of the CDR3 is 15 residues. Germline V gene sequence: CDR1 SEHNR, CDR2 FQNEAQ (reference sequence). V was pared by 4 bases and J by 5 bases, with 7 bases of the junction left unmatched. Here the CDR3 reads CASSSGQGDDNEQFF. CDR3 nucleotides: TGTGCCAGCAGCTCAGGACAGGGCGATGACAATGAGCAGTTCTTC.

The chain uses TRBV13 and TRBJ1-3, with D unresolved. V was cut by 5 bases and J by 0 bases, with 20 bases left in between. This CDR3 comprises 18 residues. Germline assignment: CDR1 PRHDT and CDR2 FYEKMQ (reference sequence). This CDR3 is CASSEDGRTLDSGNTIYF. The CDR3 region has the DNA TGTGCCAGCAGCGAGGACGGCCGTACCCTGGACTCTGGAAACACCATATATTTT.

This clone turned up a few times. For the CDR3, the DNA is TGTGCCAGCAGTGAATTGACAGGGCAGGGGGAGACCCAGTACTTC. Its protein is CASSELTGQGETQYF. The chain uses TRBV2 and TRBJ2-5, with 7 bases aligning to TRBD1. Germline V gives CDR1 SNHLY, CDR2 FYNNEI. Unmatched junction bases numbered 8, after V lost 2 bases and J lost 5 bases. The CDR3 runs 15 residues.

V and J are TRBV5-1 and TRBJ1-3, with D uncertain. Trimming took 4 bases from V and 0 from J, leaving 14 bases between them. The germline V gene has CDR1 SGHRS and CDR2 YFSETQ. The CDR3 has 16 residues. CDR3 protein: CASSTEGRGSGNTIYF. CDR3 nucleotides: TGCGCCAGCAGCACGGAAGGACGGGGCTCTGGAAACACCATATATTTT.

The rearrangement links TRBV5-4 to TRBJ2-7; 7 nucleotides align to TRBD1. With V trimmed by 4 bases and J by 6 bases, 10 bases remained unmatched. Germline loops: CDR1 SGHNT, CDR2 YYREEE (reference sequence). This CDR3 region has 14 residues. CDR3 sequence (DNA): TGTGCCAGCAGCCCCGACAGGGTCGTGCGCGAGCAGTACTTC. It is translated as CASSPDRVVREQYF.

The chain carries TRBV19 and TRBJ1-1; D is undetermined. CDR1 and CDR2 (germline): LNHDA, SQIVND (reference sequence). The CDR3 totals 15 residues. Deletions cut 3 bases from V and 1 base from J, with 12 bases between. The CDR3 reads CASSIPGGRNTEAFF. Written as DNA, the CDR3 is TGTGCCAGTAGTATCCCAGGAGGGCGGAACACTGAAGCTTTCTTT.

This chain connects TRBV9 to TRBJ2-2; 7 bases align to TRBD2. CDR1 and CDR2 (germline): SGDLS, YYNGEE. CDR3 size: 15 residues. With V trimmed by 4 bases and J by 3 bases, 6 bases remained unmatched. The CDR3 sequence: CASSLRGRDTGELFF. The CDR3, as DNA: TGTGCCAGCAGCCTCCGGGGGAGGGACACCGGGGAGCTGTTTTTT.

The gene calls are TRBV19 and TRBJ2-1; D perhaps matches TRBD2 (5 bases). The CDR3 has 13 amino acids. Between the trimmed V and J ends, which lost 3 bases and 7 bases, there was a span of 10 bases. Germline V gene sequence: CDR1 LNHDA, CDR2 SQIVND (reference sequence). The CDR3 coding sequence is TGTGCCAGTAGTATCGGACTGACGAATGAGCAGTTCTTC. Translating it yields CASSIGLTNEQFF.

This clone was detected ten times or more. This sequence joins TRBV5-8 and TRBJ2-4; 7 nucleotides line up with TRBD1. Trimming cost V 2 bases and J 3 bases; bases outside gene matches: 5. The CDR3 has 15 amino acids. Per the germline V gene, CDR1 is SGHTS and CDR2 is YDEGEE. The CDR3 nucleotides are TGTGCCAGCAGCTTTTCGCGGACAGGCAAAAACATTCAGTACTTC. Its translation is CASSFSRTGKNIQYF.

The chain links TRBV19 to TRBJ2-1; 10 bases align to TRBD2. CDR1 and CDR2 from the germline V gene are LNHDA and SQIVND (reference sequence). The J segment lost 6 bases and the V segment lost 2 bases, leaving 4 bases of the junction unmatched. The CDR3 sequence is 15 residues long. The CDR3 is CASSIPSGSRNEQFF. DNA of the CDR3: TGTGCCAGTAGTATACCTAGCGGGAGTCGCAATGAGCAGTTCTTC.

This clone was counted only a few times. V is TRBV30 and J is TRBJ1-2, with D possibly TRBD1 on 6 matching bases. Germline CDR1 GTSNPN, CDR2 SVGIG (reference sequence). This CDR3 is 15 amino acids long. Deletions cut 2 bases from V and 7 bases from J, with 20 bases between. The CDR3 bases are TGTGCCTGGAGTCTCACCTGGCTCAAGGGGGGTGGCTACACCTTC. Its protein is CAWSLTWLKGGGYTF.

The V call is TRBV30, the J call TRBJ1-6; D may be TRBD1 (6 bases). Trimming removed 1 base from V and 8 bases from J, with 9 bases in between. The CDR3 consists of 13 residues. Germline-derived CDR1 and CDR2 are GTSNPN and SVGIG (reference sequence). The CDR3 reads CAWSEGGDSPLHF. The CDR3, as DNA: TGTGCCTGGAGTGAGGGGGGGGATTCACCCCTCCACTTT.

This chain links TRBV30 with TRBJ2-7; D gene unclear. CDR3 size: 12 residues. V lost 5 bases to trimming and J lost 0 bases, with 8 bases between them. Germline values: CDR1 GTSNPN, CDR2 SVGIG (reference sequence). For the CDR3, the DNA is TGTGCCTGGGGGCCGAACTCCTACGAGCAGTACTTC. Amino acids: CAWGPNSYEQYF.

This clone was observed a few times. This sequence joins TRBV7-3 and TRBJ2-3; TRBD1 aligns across 7 bases. V lost 2 bases to trimming and J lost 3 bases; unmatched junction nucleotides: 8. The CDR3 extends over 16 amino acids. CDR1 is SGHTA, CDR2 FQGTGA, per germline. CDR3 DNA sequence: TGTGCCAGCAGCTTAGGGTTGGACAGGACGACAGATACGCAGTATTTT. This codes for CASSLGLDRTTDTQYF.

CDR3 DNA sequence: TGCAGCGTTGACATTGGCAAAAGCTCCTACAATGAGCAGTTCTTC. It is translated as CSVDIGKSSYNEQFF. The chain joins TRBV29-1 to TRBJ2-1; D unclear. The germline V gene has CDR1 SQVTM and CDR2 ANQGSEA. V dropped 3 bases and J dropped 0 bases, with 12 bases sitting between them. CDR3 length: 15 residues.

V gene TRBV2 combines with J gene TRBJ2-1; 8 positions match TRBD1. Germline lookup yields CDR1 SNHLY and CDR2 FYNNEI. The CDR3 sequence is 15 residues long. Germline trimming cut 6 bases from V and 2 bases from J; bases unmatched to any gene: 6. The DNA for the CDR3 is TGTGCCAGCAGCCAAGAGGGACAGGCCTACAATGAGCAGTTCTTC. Translated, it gives CASSQEGQAYNEQFF.

V is TRBV28 and J is TRBJ1-2; D not certain. Germline CDR1 reads MDHEN; CDR2 reads SYDVKM. Trimming shortened V by 2 bases and J by 4 bases, and 11 bases separated the two germline ends. This CDR3 is 14 amino acids long. The CDR3 is CASSLEQRTYGYTF. Written as DNA, the CDR3 is TGTGCCAGCAGTTTAGAACAGAGAACCTATGGCTACACCTTC.

This clone was recorded only once. The genes are TRBV7-9 and TRBJ2-7; D could derive from TRBD1 or TRBD2 (5 bases each). This CDR3 is 14 amino acids long. Germline CDR1 SEHNR, CDR2 FQNEAQ (reference sequence). Between the trimmed V and J ends, which lost 5 bases and 7 bases, there was a span of 18 bases. The CDR3, as DNA: TGTGCCAGCAGCGCCGGCGGACTGGGGCGGGAGCAGTACTTC. Residues: CASSAGGLGREQYF.

The CDR3 DNA is TGTGCCAGCAGTGCCCCAGGGGGCGGTCAGCCCCAGCATTTT. Encoded protein: CASSAPGGGQPQHF. V is TRBV7-9 and J is TRBJ1-5, with 8 nucleotides matching TRBD1. The germline CDR1 and CDR2 sequences are SEHNR and FQNEAQ (reference sequence). The J segment lost 6 bases and the V segment lost 6 bases, leaving 7 bases of the junction unmatched. The length of the CDR3 is 14 residues.

This clone was observed a handful of times. The chain is built from TRBV30 and TRBJ1-1; TRBD1 agrees at 9 bases. Trimming cost V 5 bases and J 5 bases; bases outside gene matches: 6. CDR1 and CDR2 from the germline V gene are GTSNPN and SVGIG (reference sequence). The CDR3 runs 13 residues. In nucleotides, the CDR3 is TGTGCCTGGGCGGACAGGGGTTGGACTGAAGCTTTCTTT. Translation: CAWADRGWTEAFF. The variable domain in full, with the rest retrieved from reference TRBV30 and TRBJ1-1, is SQTIHQWPATLVQPVGSPLSLECTVEGTSNPNLYWYRQAAGRGLQLLFYSVGIGQISSEVPQNLSASRPQDRQFILSSKKLLLSDSGFYLCAWADRGWTEAFFGQGTRLTVV.

The chain joins TRBV27 to TRBJ1-5; 9 bases match TRBD1. This CDR3 region has 17 residues. V shed 3 bases, J shed 5 bases, and the junction held 11 bases outside the gene matches. Germline V gives CDR1 MNHEY, CDR2 SMNVEV (reference sequence). This chain's CDR3 is CASSFVGTGKMYQPQHF. The CDR3 coding sequence is TGTGCCAGCAGTTTCGTAGGGACAGGGAAGATGTATCAGCCCCAGCATTTT.

V gene TRBV2 combines with J gene TRBJ1-1, with D perhaps matching TRBD1 (6 bases). CDR3 length: 13 amino acids. V lost 6 bases and J lost 5, with 13 bases in between. The germline V gene has CDR1 SNHLY and CDR2 FYNNEI. The CDR3 is CASREQGRTEAFF. CDR3 in DNA: TGTGCCAGCAGGGAACAGGGTCGTACTGAAGCTTTCTTT.